This entry describes one T cell receptor beta chain. This record comes from a study of technical replicates of blood from several donors. Libraries were prepared by immunoSEQ multiplex PCR; TCRdb keeps only in-frame clonotypes and omits some of them. This sample yields some 74,000 clones, of which less than 98% are seen a single time; roughly 0.3% belongs to the top ten. The CDR3 sequence is 13 residues long. The germline V and J ends were trimmed by 5 bases and 2 bases, with 7 bases remaining between them. The V gene's germline CDR1 is LNHDA and CDR2 SQIVND (reference sequence). The V gene is TRBV19, the J gene TRBJ1-3; D is undetermined. The sequence was obtained from a human donor in good health. Sequencing input: T cells isolated from PBMCs. In nucleotides, the CDR3 is TGTGCCAGTAGTCCTCAGGCTGGAAACACCATATATTTT. It codes for CASSPQAGNTIYF.